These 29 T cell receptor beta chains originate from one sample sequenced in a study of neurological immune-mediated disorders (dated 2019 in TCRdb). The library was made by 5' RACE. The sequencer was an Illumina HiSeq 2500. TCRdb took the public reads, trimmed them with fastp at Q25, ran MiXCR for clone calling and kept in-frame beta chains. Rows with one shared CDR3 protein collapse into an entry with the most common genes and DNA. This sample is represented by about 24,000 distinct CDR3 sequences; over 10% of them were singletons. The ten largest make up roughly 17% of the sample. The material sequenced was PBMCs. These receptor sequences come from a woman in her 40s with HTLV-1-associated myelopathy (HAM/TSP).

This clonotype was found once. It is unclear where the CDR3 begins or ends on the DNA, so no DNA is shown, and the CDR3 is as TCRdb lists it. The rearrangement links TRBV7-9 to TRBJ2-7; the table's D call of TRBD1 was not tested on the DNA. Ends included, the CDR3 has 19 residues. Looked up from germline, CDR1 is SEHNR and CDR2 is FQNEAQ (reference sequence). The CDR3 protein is CASSFYICSELGAGYEQYF.

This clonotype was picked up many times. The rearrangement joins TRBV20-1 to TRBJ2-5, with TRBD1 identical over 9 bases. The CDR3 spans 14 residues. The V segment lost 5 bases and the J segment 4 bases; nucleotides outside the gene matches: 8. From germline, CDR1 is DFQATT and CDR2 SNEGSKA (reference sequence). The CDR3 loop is CSARIQGAGETQYF. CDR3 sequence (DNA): TGCAGTGCTCGAATACAGGGGGCGGGAGAGACCCAGTACTTC.

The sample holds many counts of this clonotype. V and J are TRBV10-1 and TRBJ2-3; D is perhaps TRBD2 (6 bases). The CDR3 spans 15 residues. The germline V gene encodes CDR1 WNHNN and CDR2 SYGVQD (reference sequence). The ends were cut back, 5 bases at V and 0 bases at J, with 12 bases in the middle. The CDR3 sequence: CASSWTGTSTDTQYF. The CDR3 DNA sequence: TGCGCCAGCAGTTGGACGGGGACTAGCACAGATACGCAGTATTTT.

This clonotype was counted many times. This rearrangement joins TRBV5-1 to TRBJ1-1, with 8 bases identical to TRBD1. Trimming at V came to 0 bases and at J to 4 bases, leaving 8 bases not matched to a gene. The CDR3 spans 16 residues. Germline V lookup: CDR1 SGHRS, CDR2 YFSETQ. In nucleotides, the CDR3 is TGCGCCAGCAGCTTGGGACAGGGGCTATCTATCACTGAAGCTTTCTTT. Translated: CASSLGQGLSITEAFF.

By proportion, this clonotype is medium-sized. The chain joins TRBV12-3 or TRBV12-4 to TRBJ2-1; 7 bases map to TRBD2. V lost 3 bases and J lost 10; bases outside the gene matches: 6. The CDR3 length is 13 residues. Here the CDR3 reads CASSFGNGGEQFF. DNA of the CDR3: TGTGCCAGCAGTTTCGGTAACGGGGGGGAGCAGTTCTTC.

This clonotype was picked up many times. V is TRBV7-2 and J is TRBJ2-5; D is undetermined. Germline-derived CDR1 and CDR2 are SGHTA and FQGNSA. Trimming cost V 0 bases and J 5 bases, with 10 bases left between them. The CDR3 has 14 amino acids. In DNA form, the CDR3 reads TGTGCCAGCAGCTTAGCGCTTCTATCGGAGACCCAGTACTTC. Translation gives CASSLALLSETQYF.

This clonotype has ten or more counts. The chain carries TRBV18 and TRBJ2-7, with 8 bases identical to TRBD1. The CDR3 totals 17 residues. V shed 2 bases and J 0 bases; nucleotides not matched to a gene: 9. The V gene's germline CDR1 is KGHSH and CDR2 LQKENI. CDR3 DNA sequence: TGTGCCAGCTCACCAACCGGACAGGGTATTCCCTCCTACGAGCAGTACTTC. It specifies CASSPTGQGIPSYEQYF. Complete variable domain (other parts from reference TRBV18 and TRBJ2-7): NAGVMQNPRHLVRRRGQEARLRCSPMKGHSHVYWYRQLPEEGLKFMVYLQKENIIDESGMPKERFSAEFPKEGPSILRIQQVVRGDSAAYFCASSPTGQGIPSYEQYFGPGTRLTVT.

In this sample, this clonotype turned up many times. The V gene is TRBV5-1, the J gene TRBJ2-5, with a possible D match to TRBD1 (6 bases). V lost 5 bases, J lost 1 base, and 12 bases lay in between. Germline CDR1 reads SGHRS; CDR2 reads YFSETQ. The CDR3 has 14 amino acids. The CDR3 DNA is TGCGCCAGCAGGCAGGGGCCCGTCCAAGAGACCCAGTACTTC. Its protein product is CASRQGPVQETQYF.

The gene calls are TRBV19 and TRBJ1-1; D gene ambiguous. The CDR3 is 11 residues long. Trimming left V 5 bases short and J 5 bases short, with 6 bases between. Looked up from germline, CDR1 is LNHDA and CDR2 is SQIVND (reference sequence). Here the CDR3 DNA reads TGTGCCAGTAGTTCCCCGACTGAAGCTTTCTTT. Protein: CASSSPTEAFF.

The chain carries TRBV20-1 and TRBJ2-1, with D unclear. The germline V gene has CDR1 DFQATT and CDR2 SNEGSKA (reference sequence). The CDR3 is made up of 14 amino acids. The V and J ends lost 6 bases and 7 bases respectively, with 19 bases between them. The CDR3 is CSALEGRRPNEQFF. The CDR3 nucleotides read TGCAGTGCCCTCGAAGGTAGGAGACCAAATGAGCAGTTCTTC.

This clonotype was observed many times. CDR3 in DNA: TGCAGCGGGTCGCAGGGGAACACTGAAGCTTTCTTT. Translation gives CSGSQGNTEAFF. V usage is TRBV29-1 and J usage is TRBJ1-1; weak D call: TRBD1 (5 bases). This CDR3 region has 12 residues. Germline V lookup: CDR1 SQVTM, CDR2 ANQGSEA. The germline V and J ends were trimmed by 7 bases and 1 base, with 10 bases remaining between them.

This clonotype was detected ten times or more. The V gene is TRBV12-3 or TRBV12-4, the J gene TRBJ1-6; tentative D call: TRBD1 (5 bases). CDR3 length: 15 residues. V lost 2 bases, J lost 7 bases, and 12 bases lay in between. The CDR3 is CASSLSTGWNSPLHF. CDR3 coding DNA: TGTGCCAGCAGTTTATCAACAGGTTGGAATTCACCCCTCCACTTT.

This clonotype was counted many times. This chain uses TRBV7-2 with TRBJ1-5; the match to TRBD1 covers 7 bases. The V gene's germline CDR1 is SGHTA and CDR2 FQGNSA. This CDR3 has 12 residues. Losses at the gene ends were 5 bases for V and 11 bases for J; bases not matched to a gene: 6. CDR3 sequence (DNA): TGTGCCAGCAGCGAGACAGGGTTGACCCAGCATTTT. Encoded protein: CASSETGLTQHF.

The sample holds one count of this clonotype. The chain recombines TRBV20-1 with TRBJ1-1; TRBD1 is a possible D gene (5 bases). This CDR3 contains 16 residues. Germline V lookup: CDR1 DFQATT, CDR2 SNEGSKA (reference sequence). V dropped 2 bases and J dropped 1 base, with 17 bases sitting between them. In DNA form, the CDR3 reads TGCAGTGCTAGATATAGTGGCAGGGTGCAGAACACTGAAGCTTTCTTT. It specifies CSARYSGRVQNTEAFF.

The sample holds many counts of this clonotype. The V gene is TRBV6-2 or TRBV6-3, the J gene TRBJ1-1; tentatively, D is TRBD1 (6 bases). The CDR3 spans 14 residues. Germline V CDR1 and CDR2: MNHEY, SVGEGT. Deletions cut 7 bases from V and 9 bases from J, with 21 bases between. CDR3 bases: TGTGCCAGCAAGGACTATAAAGGGGGTAAAAAAGCTTTCTTT. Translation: CASKDYKGGKKAFF.

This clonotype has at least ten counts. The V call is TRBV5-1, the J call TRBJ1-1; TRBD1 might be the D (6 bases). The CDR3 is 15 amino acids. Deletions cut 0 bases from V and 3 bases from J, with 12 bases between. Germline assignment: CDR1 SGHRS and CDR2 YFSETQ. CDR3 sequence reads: CASSLAARGDTEAFF. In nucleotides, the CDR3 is TGCGCCAGCAGCTTGGCCGCCAGGGGTGACACTGAAGCTTTCTTT.

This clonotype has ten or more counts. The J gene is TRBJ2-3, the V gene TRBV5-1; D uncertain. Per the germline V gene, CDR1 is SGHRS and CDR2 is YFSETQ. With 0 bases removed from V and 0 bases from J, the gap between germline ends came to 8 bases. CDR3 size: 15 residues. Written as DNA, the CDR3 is TGCGCCAGCAGCTTGGGCGGAGAAAGCACAGATACGCAGTATTTT. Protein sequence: CASSLGGESTDTQYF.

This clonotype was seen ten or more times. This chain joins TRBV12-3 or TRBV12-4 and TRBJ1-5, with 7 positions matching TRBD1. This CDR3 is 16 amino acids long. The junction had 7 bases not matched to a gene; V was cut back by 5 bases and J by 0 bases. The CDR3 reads CASSRTQGNSNQPQHF. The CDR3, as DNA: TGTGCCAGCAGTCGGACACAGGGGAATAGCAATCAGCCCCAGCATTTT.

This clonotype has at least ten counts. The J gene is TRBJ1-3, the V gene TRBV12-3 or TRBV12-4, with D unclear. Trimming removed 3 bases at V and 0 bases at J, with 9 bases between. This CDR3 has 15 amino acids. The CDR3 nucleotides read TGTGCCAGCAGTTTGGCAGCCACCTCTGGAAACACCATATATTTT. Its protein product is CASSLAATSGNTIYF.

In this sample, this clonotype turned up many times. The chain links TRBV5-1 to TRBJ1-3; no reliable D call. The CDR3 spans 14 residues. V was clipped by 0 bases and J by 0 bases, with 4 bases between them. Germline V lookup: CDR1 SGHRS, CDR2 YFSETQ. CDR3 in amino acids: CASSLGFSGNTIYF. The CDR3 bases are TGCGCCAGCAGCTTGGGTTTCTCTGGAAACACCATATATTTT.

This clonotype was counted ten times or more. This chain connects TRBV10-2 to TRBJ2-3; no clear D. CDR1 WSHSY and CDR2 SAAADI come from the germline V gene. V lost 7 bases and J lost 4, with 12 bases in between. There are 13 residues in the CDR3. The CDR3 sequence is CASTRASADTQYF. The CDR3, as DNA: TGCGCCAGCACTCGGGCGTCCGCAGATACGCAGTATTTT.

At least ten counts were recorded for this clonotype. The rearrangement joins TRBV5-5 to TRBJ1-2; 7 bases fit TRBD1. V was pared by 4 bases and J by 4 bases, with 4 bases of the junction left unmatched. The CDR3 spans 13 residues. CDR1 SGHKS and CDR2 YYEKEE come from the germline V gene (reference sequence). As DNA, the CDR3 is TGTGCCAGCAGCCTCAGACAGGGCTATGGCTACACCTTC. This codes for CASSLRQGYGYTF.

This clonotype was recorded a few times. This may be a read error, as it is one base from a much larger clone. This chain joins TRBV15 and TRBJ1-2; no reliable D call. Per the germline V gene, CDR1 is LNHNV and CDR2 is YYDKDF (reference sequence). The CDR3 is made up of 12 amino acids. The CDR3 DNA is TGTGTCACCAGCAGAGATTGGAAAGGCTACACCTTC. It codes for CVTSRDWKGYTF.

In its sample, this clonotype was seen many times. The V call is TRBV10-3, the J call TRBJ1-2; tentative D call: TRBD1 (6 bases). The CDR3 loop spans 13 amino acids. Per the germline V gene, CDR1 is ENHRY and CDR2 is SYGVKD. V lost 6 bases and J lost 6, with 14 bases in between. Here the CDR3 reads CAISPRGGDGYTF. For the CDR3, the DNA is TGTGCCATCAGCCCCCGAGGGGGAGATGGCTACACCTTC.

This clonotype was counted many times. The CDR3 loop reads CASSLQGQAFF. CDR3 in DNA: TGTGCCAGCAGTTTACAGGGACAAGCTTTCTTT. V gene TRBV12-3 or TRBV12-4 combines with J gene TRBJ1-1, with D possibly matching TRBD1 (5 bases). This CDR3 region has 11 residues. Between the trimmed V and J ends, which lost 2 bases and 9 bases, there was a span of 7 bases.

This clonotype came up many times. Here the CDR3 DNA reads TGTGCCAGCAGCCAACGTACCGGGGGGGGGAGCGAGACCCAGTACTTC. This codes for CASSQRTGGGSETQYF. The chain is built from TRBV3-1 and TRBJ2-5; 8 bases fit TRBD2. With 2 bases clipped from V and 5 bases from J, the junction kept 10 bases outside the gene matches. This CDR3 is built from 16 residues. Germline values: CDR1 LGHDT, CDR2 YNNKEL (reference sequence).

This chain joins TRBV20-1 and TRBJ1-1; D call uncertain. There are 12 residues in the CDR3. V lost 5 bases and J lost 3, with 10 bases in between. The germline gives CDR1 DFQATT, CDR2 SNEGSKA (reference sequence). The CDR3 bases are TGCAGTGCTTCCCCAGGATACACTGAAGCTTTCTTT. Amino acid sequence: CSASPGYTEAFF.

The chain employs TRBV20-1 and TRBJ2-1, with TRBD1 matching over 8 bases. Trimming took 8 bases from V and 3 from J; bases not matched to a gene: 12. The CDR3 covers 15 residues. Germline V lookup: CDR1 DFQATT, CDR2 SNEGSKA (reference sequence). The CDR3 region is CSCSKGQAYYNEQFF. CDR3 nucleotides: TGCAGTTGTTCTAAGGGACAGGCTTACTACAATGAGCAGTTCTTC.

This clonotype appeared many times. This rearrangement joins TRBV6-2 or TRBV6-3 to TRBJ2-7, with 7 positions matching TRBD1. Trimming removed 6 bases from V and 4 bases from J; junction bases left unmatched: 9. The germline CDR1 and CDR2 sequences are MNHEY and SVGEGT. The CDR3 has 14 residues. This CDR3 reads CASRRTGQLYEQYF. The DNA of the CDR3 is TGTGCCAGCAGACGGACAGGACAGCTTTACGAGCAGTACTTC.